This T cell receptor (beta chain) is from a study of identical twins. Study-level points and caveats: Twin-shared out-of-frame alpha sequences showed excess low generation probability.

Each CDR3 protein gets one entry after TCRdb re-called the 5' RACE reads with MiXCR. The sample records roughly 350,000 distinct CDR3 sequences, 9% to 15% being singletons. The CDR3 runs to 13 residues. V was clipped by 4 bases and J by 9 bases, with 16 bases between them. This clonotype was observed at least ten times. Its target is unknown. The same sample was also used in a study of yellow fever vaccine responses in identical twins.

Material for sequencing was CD8+ T cells sorted from blood. V and J are TRBV12-3 or TRBV12-4 and TRBJ2-7, with TRBD2 as a possible D gene (6 bases). This TCR was sampled from a woman younger than 30 in good health. CDR3 DNA: TGTGCCAGCAGTTCCCACCCCGGGGGATCGCAGTACTTC. This gives the protein CASSSHPGGSQYF.